This TCR beta chain was documented in a study of response to subunit inactivated influenza vaccine. CDR3 length: 15 residues. The germline V and J ends were trimmed by 10 bases and 6 bases, with 23 bases remaining between them. The germline CDR1 and CDR2 sequences are LNHDA and SQIVND (reference sequence). MiXCR was run by TCRdb on the RT-PCR reads, yielding one entry per CDR3 protein. The sample has about 570,000 distinct CDR3 sequences, about 10% seen once. The data also belong to a second study, concerning T cells expressing NK-cell markers. According to that study: It was by 5'RACE template switching with UMIs that TCR beta cDNA was made. Researchers got TCR beta repertoires out of sorted CD3+CD56+NKG2C+, CD3+CD56+NKG2C- and CD3+CD56-NKG2C+ T cells. Specificity for HCMV among expanded NKG2C+ T cell clones was not established.

The source of this sequence is a man in his fifties or sixties who received an inactivated influenza vaccine. The chain carries TRBV19 and TRBJ2-3; D may match TRBD1 or TRBD2 (6 bases each). Sample: PBMCs from blood, taken on the day of vaccination. CDR3 amino acids: CATKDRGAFIDTQYF. DNA for the CDR3: TGTGCCACTAAGGATAGGGGGGCCTTCATTGATACGCAGTATTTT.